These 9 T cell receptor beta chains originate from one sample sequenced in a study of blood T cell repertoires in COVID-19. Generated by immunoSEQ multiplex PCR, the TCRdb table keeps only in-frame clones and is missing some. The sample lists approximately 300,000 clones; around 87% were seen once. The sequencing sample was made of peripheral blood. Source of these receptors: a woman between 50 and 59 years old who had recovered from COVID-19.

The rearrangement uses TRBV15 and TRBJ1-5, with a possible D match to TRBD1 (6 bases). Trimming took 8 bases from V and 7 from J, leaving 18 bases between them. CDR3 length equals 14 residues. Looked up from germline, CDR1 is LNHNV and CDR2 is YYDKDF (reference sequence). This CDR3 is CATGGKGARQPQHF. CDR3 DNA sequence: TGTGCCACCGGGGGCAAGGGAGCGAGGCAGCCCCAGCATTTT.

V gene TRBV6-2 or TRBV6-3 combines with J gene TRBJ1-4; unclear D gene. Germline lookup yields CDR1 MNHEY and CDR2 SVGEGT. V was clipped by 4 bases and J by 6 bases, with 9 bases between them. The CDR3 has 13 residues. This chain's CDR3 is CASSSRVYEKLFF. CDR3 nucleotides: TGTGCCAGCAGTTCCCGGGTCTATGAAAAACTGTTTTTT.

The chain links TRBV14 to TRBJ2-3, with 8 bases aligning to TRBD2. With 1 base clipped from V and 0 bases from J, the junction kept 3 bases outside the gene matches. CDR1 SGHDN and CDR2 FVKESK come from the germline V gene. The CDR3 sequence is 16 residues long. CDR3 nucleotide sequence: TGTGCCAGCAGCCAAGGGACTAGCAGAAGCACAGATACGCAGTATTTT. This translates into CASSQGTSRSTDTQYF.

This sequence joins TRBV28 and TRBJ2-1, with 9 nucleotides matching TRBD2. V lost 7 bases and J lost 0; bases outside the gene matches: 7. This CDR3 has 16 amino acids. Germline values: CDR1 MDHEN, CDR2 SYDVKM. The CDR3 protein is CASKAGGLGSYNEQFF. The CDR3 region has the DNA TGTGCCAGCAAAGCGGGAGGTCTAGGCTCCTACAATGAGCAGTTCTTC.

This clone appeared once. The sample contains more than one DNA sequence encoding this CDR3. The CDR3 sequence is CSVEGQGYGYTF. CDR3 coding DNA: TGCAGCGTTGAAGGACAGGGTTATGGCTACACCTTC. The chain links TRBV29-1 to TRBJ1-2, with 7 bases aligning to TRBD1. J lost 5 bases, V lost 1 base, and 1 base had no gene match. The CDR3 has 12 amino acids. Germline V lookup: CDR1 SQVTM, CDR2 ANQGSEA.

V is TRBV25-1 and J is TRBJ1-2, with D possibly matching TRBD1 (6 bases). V lost 1 base to trimming and J lost 8 bases, with 11 bases between them. Looked up from germline, CDR1 is MGHDK and CDR2 is SYGVNS. The CDR3 sequence is 13 residues long. The CDR3 DNA follows: TGTGCCAGCAGTGAATCGACAGGTTGGGGCTACACCTTC. It specifies CASSESTGWGYTF.

The chain has TRBV4-2 and TRBJ2-5; 14 bases align to TRBD2. Germline CDR1 LGHNA, CDR2 YNFKEQ. The J segment lost 2 bases and the V segment lost 1 base, leaving 3 bases of the junction unmatched. The CDR3 covers 17 residues. CDR3 in DNA: TGTGCCAGCAGCCAAGTCCGACTAGCGGGGGGGCAAGAGACCCAGTACTTC. Residues: CASSQVRLAGGQETQYF.

The chain has TRBV11-3 and TRBJ1-2; 11 nucleotides line up with TRBD1. The V gene's germline CDR1 is SGHNT and CDR2 YENEEA. Trimming cost V 1 base and J 8 bases; bases outside gene matches: 6. CDR3 length: 15 residues. CDR3 sequence reads: CASSLGDRGIWGYTF. The CDR3 coding sequence is TGTGCCAGCAGCTTAGGGGACAGGGGGATTTGGGGCTACACCTTC.

The V call is TRBV6-2 or TRBV6-3, the J call TRBJ1-3; D unresolved. Trimming cost V 2 bases and J 0 bases, with 11 bases left between them. The CDR3 covers 16 residues. Germline CDR1 MNHEY, CDR2 SVGEGT. The CDR3 sequence: CASSYGLFSSGNTIYF. The CDR3 DNA is TGTGCCAGCAGTTACGGACTCTTCAGCTCTGGAAACACCATATATTTT.